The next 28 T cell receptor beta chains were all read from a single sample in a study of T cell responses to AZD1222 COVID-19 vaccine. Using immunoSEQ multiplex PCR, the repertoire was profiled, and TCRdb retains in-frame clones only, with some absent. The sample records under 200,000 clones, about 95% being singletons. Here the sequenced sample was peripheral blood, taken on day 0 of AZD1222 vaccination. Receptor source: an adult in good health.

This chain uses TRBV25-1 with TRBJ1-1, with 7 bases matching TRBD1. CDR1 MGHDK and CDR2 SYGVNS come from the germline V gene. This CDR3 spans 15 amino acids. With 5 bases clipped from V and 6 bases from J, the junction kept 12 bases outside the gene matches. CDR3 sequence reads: CASSQRGLWPSEAFF. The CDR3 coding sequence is TGTGCCAGCAGTCAAAGGGGGCTCTGGCCTTCTGAAGCTTTCTTT.

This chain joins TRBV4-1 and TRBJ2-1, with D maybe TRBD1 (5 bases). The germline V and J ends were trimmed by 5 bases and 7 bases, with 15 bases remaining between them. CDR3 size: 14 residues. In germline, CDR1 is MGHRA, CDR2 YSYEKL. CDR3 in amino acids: CASSDPKTANEQFF. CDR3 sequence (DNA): TGCGCCAGCAGCGACCCAAAGACAGCGAATGAGCAGTTCTTC.

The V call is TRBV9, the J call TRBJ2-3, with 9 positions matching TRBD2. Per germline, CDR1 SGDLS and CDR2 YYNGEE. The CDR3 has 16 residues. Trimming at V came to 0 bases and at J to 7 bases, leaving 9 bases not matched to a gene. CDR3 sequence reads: CASSVDAGGRGNTQYF. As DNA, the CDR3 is TGTGCCAGCAGCGTAGACGCGGGCGGGAGGGGAAATACGCAGTATTTT.

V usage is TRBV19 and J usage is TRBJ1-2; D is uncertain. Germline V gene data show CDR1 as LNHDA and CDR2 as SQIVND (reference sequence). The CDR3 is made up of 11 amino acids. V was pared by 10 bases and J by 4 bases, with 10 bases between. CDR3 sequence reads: CATRVAYGYTF. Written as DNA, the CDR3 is TGTGCCACTCGGGTGGCCTATGGCTACACCTTC.

In DNA form, the CDR3 reads TGCGCCAGCAGTGACTCAGGCAATCAGCCCCAGCATTTT. Translated, it gives CASSDSGNQPQHF. The chain is built from TRBV10-2 and TRBJ1-5, with no clear D. With 3 bases removed from V and 2 bases from J, the gap between germline ends came to 5 bases. The CDR3 runs to 13 residues. Germline V lookup: CDR1 WSHSY, CDR2 SAAADI.

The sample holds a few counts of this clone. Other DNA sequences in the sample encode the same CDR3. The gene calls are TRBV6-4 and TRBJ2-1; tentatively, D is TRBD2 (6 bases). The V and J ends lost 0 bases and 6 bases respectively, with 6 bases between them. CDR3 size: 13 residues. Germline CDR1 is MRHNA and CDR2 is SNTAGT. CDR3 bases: TGTGCCAGCAGTGACTCGACTAGCAATGAGCAGTTCTTC. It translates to CASSDSTSNEQFF.

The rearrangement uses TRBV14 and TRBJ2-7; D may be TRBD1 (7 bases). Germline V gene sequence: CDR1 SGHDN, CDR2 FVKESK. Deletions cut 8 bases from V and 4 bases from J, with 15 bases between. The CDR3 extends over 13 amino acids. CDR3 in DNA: TGTGCCAGCCTAAAGACAGGGACTTACGAGCAGTACTTC. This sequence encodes CASLKTGTYEQYF.

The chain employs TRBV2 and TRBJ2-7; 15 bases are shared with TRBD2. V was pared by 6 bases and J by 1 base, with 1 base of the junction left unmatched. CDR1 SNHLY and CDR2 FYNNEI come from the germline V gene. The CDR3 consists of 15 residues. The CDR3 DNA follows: TGTGCCAGCAGAGGGACTAGCGGGGGGTCCTACGAGCAGTACTTC. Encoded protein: CASRGTSGGSYEQYF.

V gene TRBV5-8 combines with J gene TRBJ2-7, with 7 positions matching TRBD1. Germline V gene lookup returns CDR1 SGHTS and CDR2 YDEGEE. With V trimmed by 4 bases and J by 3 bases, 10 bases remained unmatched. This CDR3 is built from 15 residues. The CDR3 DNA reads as TGTGCCAGCAGCCCGAGACAGGGTTCTTTCTACGAGCAGTACTTC. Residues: CASSPRQGSFYEQYF.

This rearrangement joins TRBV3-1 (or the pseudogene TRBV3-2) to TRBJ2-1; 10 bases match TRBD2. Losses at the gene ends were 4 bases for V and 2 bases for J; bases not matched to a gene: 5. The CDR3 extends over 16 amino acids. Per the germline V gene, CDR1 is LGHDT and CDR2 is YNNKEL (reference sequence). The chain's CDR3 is CASSPLAGGAYNEQFF. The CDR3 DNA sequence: TGTGCCAGCAGCCCCTTAGCGGGGGGAGCCTACAATGAGCAGTTCTTC.

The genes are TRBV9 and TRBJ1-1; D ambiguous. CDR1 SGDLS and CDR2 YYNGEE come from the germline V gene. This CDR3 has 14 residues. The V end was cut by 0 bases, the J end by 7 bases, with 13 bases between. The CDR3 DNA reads TGTGCCAGCAGCGTAGACGGCGAGCCCGTTGAAGCTTTCTTT. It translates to CASSVDGEPVEAFF.

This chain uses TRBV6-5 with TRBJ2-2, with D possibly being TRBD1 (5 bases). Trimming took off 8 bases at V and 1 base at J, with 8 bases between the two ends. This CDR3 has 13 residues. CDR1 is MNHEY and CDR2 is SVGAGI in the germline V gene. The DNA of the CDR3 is TGTGCCAGCGACAGAGGGAACACCGGGGAGCTGTTTTTT. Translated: CASDRGNTGELFF.

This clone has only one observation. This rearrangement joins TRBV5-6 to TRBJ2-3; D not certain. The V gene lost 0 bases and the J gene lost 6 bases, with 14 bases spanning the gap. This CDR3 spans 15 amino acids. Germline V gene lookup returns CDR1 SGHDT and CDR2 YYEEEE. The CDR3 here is CASSLGVIVIDTQYF. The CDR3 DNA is TGTGCCAGCAGCTTGGGGGTTATAGTAATCGATACGCAGTATTTT.

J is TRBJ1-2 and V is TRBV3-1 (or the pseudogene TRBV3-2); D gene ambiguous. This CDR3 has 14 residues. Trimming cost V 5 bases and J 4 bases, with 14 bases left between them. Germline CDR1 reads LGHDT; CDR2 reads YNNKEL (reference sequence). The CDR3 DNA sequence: TGTGCCAGCAGCGCCCCCCCAAGGTCCTATGGCTACACCTTC. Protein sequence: CASSAPPRSYGYTF.

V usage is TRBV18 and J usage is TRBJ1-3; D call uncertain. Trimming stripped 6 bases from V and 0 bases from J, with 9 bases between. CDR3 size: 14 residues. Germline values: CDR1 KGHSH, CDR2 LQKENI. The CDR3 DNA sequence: TGTGCCAGCTCCCCCCCAGGCTCTGGAAACACCATATATTTT. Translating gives CASSPPGSGNTIYF.

The DNA of the CDR3 is TGTGCCAGCAGTGGTGGACAATTGAGCAATCAGCCCCAGCATTTT. Translating it yields CASSGGQLSNQPQHF. The chain has TRBV28 and TRBJ1-5, with a tentative D call TRBD1 (5 bases). CDR1 is MDHEN and CDR2 is SYDVKM in the germline V gene. The CDR3 contains 15 residues. Trimming shortened V by 5 bases and J by 1 base, and 12 bases separated the two germline ends.

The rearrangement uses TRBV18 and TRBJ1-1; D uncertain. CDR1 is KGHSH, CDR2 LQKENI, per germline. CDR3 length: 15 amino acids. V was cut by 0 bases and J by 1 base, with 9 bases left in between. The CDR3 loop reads CASSPPLQPNTEAFF. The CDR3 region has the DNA TGTGCCAGCTCACCACCTTTACAGCCGAACACTGAAGCTTTCTTT. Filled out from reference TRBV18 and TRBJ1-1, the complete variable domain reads NAGVMQNPRHLVRRRGQEARLRCSPMKGHSHVYWYRQLPEEGLKFMVYLQKENIIDESGMPKERFSAEFPKEGPSILRIQQVVRGDSAAYFCASSPPLQPNTEAFFGQGTRLTVV.

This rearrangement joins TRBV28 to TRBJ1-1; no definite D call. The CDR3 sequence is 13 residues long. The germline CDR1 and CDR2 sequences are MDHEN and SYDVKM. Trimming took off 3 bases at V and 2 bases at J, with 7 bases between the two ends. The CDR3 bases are TGTGCCAGCAGTTTTGCCAGAAACACTGAAGCTTTCTTT. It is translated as CASSFARNTEAFF. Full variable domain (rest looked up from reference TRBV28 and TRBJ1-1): DVKVTQSSRYLVKRTGEKVFLECVQDMDHENMFWYRQDPGLGLRLIYFSYDVKMKEKGDIPEGYSVSREKKERFSLILESASTNQTSMYLCASSFARNTEAFFGQGTRLTVV.

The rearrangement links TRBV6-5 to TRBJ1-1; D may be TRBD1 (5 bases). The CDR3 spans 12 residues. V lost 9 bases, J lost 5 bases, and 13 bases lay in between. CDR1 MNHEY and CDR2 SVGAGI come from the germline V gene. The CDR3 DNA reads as TGTGCCAGTGGGGCCCGGCAAACTGAAGCTTTCTTT. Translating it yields CASGARQTEAFF.

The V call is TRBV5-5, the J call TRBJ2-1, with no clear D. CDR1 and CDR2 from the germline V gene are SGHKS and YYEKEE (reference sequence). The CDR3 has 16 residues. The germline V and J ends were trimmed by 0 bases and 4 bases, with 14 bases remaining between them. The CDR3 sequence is CASSLDAGATYNEQFF. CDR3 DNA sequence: TGTGCCAGCAGCTTGGATGCAGGAGCAACATACAATGAGCAGTTCTTC.

The CDR3 region has the DNA TGTGCCAGCAGCACAAAAGACTATGCGTCCTCGGGCGAAAAACTGTTTTTT. Its translation: CASSTKDYASSGEKLFF. The chain has TRBV3-1 (or the pseudogene TRBV3-2) and TRBJ1-4; D unclear. There are 17 residues in the CDR3. V lost 5 bases to trimming and J lost 8 bases, with 24 bases between them. Germline V CDR1 and CDR2: LGHDT, YNNKEL (reference sequence).

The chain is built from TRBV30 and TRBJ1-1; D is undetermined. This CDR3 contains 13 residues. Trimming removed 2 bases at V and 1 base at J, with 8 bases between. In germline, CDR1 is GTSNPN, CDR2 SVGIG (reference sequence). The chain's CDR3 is CAWSSGRNTEAFF. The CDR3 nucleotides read TGTGCCTGGAGTAGCGGGAGGAACACTGAAGCTTTCTTT.

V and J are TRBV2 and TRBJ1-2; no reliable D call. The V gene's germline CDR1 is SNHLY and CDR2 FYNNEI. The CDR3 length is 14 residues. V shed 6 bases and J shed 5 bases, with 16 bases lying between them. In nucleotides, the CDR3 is TGTGCCAGCAGGAAAGAACCATCTACATATGGCTACACCTTC. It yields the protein CASRKEPSTYGYTF.

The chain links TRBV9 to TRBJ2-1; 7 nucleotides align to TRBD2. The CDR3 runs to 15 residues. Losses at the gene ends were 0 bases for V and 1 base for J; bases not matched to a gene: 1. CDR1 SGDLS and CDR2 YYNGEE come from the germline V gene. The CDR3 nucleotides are TGTGCCAGCAGCGTAGGAGCGGGGTCCTACAATGAGCAGTTCTTC. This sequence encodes CASSVGAGSYNEQFF.

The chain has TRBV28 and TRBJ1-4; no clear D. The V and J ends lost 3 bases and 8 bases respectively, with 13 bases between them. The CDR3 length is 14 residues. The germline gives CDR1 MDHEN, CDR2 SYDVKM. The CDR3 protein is CASSFRLGWEKLFF. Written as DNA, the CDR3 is TGTGCCAGCAGTTTCAGACTGGGTTGGGAAAAACTGTTTTTT.

The CDR3 here is CASSQGKLHRNTEAFF. Written as DNA, the CDR3 is TGTGCCAGCAGCCAGGGGAAGCTCCACCGGAACACTGAAGCTTTCTTT. J is TRBJ1-1 and V is TRBV14; no firm D call. V was cut by 3 bases and J by 1 base, with 15 bases left in between. The germline V gene encodes CDR1 SGHDN and CDR2 FVKESK. The CDR3 covers 16 residues.

This chain's CDR3 is CASSSRTGYIQETQYF. The CDR3 DNA sequence: TGTGCCAGCAGCTCCCGGACAGGGTACATACAAGAGACCCAGTACTTC. This chain links TRBV7-8 with TRBJ2-5, with TRBD1 matching over 8 bases. The trim removed 4 bases at V and 2 bases at J, leaving 9 bases unmatched. Germline V gives CDR1 SGHVS, CDR2 FQNEAQ. This CDR3 region has 16 residues.

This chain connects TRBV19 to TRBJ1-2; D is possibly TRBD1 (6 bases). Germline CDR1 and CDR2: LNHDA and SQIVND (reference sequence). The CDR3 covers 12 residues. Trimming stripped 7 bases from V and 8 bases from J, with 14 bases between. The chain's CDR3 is CASNLQGWGYTF. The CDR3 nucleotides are TGTGCCAGTAATTTACAGGGATGGGGCTACACCTTC.